This T cell receptor beta chain was retrieved from a study of read filtering for tumor transcriptome and immune sequencing. Study-wide background: Mean patient age was approximately 71 years, range roughly 40 to 85; 16 to 20 male, around 15 female. By R-ISS, stages I, II and III held roughly 8, 15 and 7 patients.

Molecular barcoded adaptors covering alpha/delta and beta/gamma chains were used on approximately 400 ng RNA. TCRdb processed the reads anew with MiXCR; each CDR3 protein has one entry. The sample holds 30,000 to 50,000 distinct CDR3 sequences; 10% to 15% are singletons and the top ten take about 30%. Study results and limitations: IR-seq captured clonotypes deeper and more reliably than RNA-seq.

CDR1 is SGHRS and CDR2 is YFSETQ in the germline V gene. The V and J ends lost 3 bases and 3 bases respectively, with 13 bases between them. The CDR3 length is 14 residues. Bone marrow was sampled from every patient at the time of active disease. This clonotype has ten or more counts. No antigen is known for it. The sequenced material came from a population of CD138-negative cells sorted from bone marrow. The source of this sequence is a donor over 35 with multiple myeloma. V gene TRBV5-1 combines with J gene TRBJ2-7; unclear D gene. The CDR3 DNA follows: TGCGCCAGCAGCTCGACCCCAGGTAACTACGAGCAGTACTTC. As protein: CASSSTPGNYEQYF.